Below are 15 T cell receptor beta chains sequenced from a single sample in a study of blood T cells in healthy people across ages. A sample-barcoded 5' primer and a J-beta primer mix were used in a second PCR of about 6 to 12 cycles. TCRdb reprocessed the 5' RACE reads via MiXCR and lists one record per CDR3 protein. The repertoire holds over a million distinct CDR3 sequences, approximately 59% seen once, with 6.5% to 8% in the top ten. Sequenced sample: blood. The receptors shown here come from a man between 18 and 35 years old in good health.

There are a few counts of this clonotype. This chain connects TRBV3-1 to TRBJ2-1; tentatively, D is TRBD1 or TRBD2 (5 bases each). Germline-derived CDR1 and CDR2 are LGHDT and YNNKEL (reference sequence). This CDR3 contains 14 residues. The V end lost 1 base, the J end lost 6 bases, and 10 bases lay between the germline ends. This chain's CDR3 is CASSQVPRGNEQFF. For the CDR3, the DNA is TGTGCCAGCAGCCAAGTCCCGAGGGGCAATGAGCAGTTCTTC.

The chain carries TRBV7-2 and TRBJ2-2; possibly TRBD1 for D (5 bases). Germline V gene sequence: CDR1 SGHTA, CDR2 FQGNSA. The V and J ends lost 5 bases and 0 bases respectively, with 13 bases between them. The CDR3 extends over 16 amino acids. CDR3 protein: CASSPVARANTGELFF. In DNA, the CDR3 is TGTGCCAGCAGCCCCGTCGCCAGGGCGAACACCGGGGAGCTGTTTTTT.

The chain recombines TRBV27 with TRBJ2-5, with 7 nucleotides matching TRBD1. This CDR3 spans 18 amino acids. V lost 6 bases, J lost 0 bases, and 16 bases stayed unmatched. Germline V lookup: CDR1 MNHEY, CDR2 SMNVEV (reference sequence). The CDR3 DNA reads as TGTGCCAGCAGCCTCAGGGCGGGTAGGGGGCCTTACCAAGAGACCCAGTACTTC. Translated: CASSLRAGRGPYQETQYF.

Only one count was recorded for this clonotype. The chain is built from TRBV7-7 and TRBJ2-3, with D tentatively TRBD1 (5 bases). The germline V gene encodes CDR1 SSHAT and CDR2 FNYEAQ (reference sequence). The CDR3 totals 14 residues. Trimming cost V 3 bases and J 0 bases, with 7 bases left between them. The DNA for the CDR3 is TGTGCCAGCAGCTTGACAGAGAGCACAGATACGCAGTATTTT. It encodes CASSLTESTDTQYF. Full variable domain (missing parts from reference TRBV7-7 and TRBJ2-3): GAGVSQSPRYKVTKRGQDVTLRCDPISSHATLYWYQQALGQGPEFLTYFNYEAQPDKSGLPSDRFSAERPEGSISTLTIQRTEQRDSAMYRCASSLTESTDTQYFGPGTRLTVL.

In regard to this clonotype: Its ends do not fully match the called genes, so a read error is possible. The chain employs TRBV29-1 and TRBJ2-7, with TRBD1 identical over 7 bases. The CDR3 extends over 13 amino acids. Per germline, CDR1 SQVTM and CDR2 ANQGSEA. In DNA, the CDR3 is TGCAGCGTTGAGGGGGACAGCTCCTACGAGCGGTACTTC. Its protein product is CSVEGDSSYERYF.

The rearrangement uses TRBV5-4 and TRBJ2-3; tentatively, D is TRBD1 (6 bases). Germline V gene data show CDR1 as SGHNT and CDR2 as YYREEE (reference sequence). Trimming took 7 bases from V and 1 from J, leaving 22 bases between them. This CDR3 comprises 17 residues. This CDR3 is CASGAEQGISRTDTQYF. CDR3 in DNA: TGTGCCAGCGGCGCTGAGCAGGGGATATCCCGCACAGATACGCAGTATTTT.

The chain combines TRBV15 with TRBJ2-2; 10 nucleotides line up with TRBD2. V lost 1 base, J lost 5 bases, and 7 bases stayed unmatched. The CDR3 is made up of 17 amino acids. Germline-derived CDR1 and CDR2 are LNHNV and YYDKDF (reference sequence). This CDR3 reads CATSRVGVAGGTGELFF. CDR3 nucleotides: TGTGCCACCAGCAGAGTTGGCGTAGCGGGGGGTACCGGGGAGCTGTTTTTT.

This clonotype was picked up a small number of times. The rearrangement joins TRBV20-1 to TRBJ2-7; TRBD1 agrees at 9 bases. After removal of 6 bases from V and 2 bases from J, the junction contained 11 bases not matched to a gene. Germline lookup yields CDR1 DFQATT and CDR2 SNEGSKA (reference sequence). The CDR3 has 15 residues. The CDR3 DNA reads as TGCAGTGCCCTCTTACCGGGACAGGGAACCTACGAGCAGTACTTC. It specifies CSALLPGQGTYEQYF.

This clonotype was counted only a few times. The V call is TRBV4-3, the J call TRBJ2-1; TRBD1 or TRBD2 may be the D gene (6 bases each). CDR1 LGHNA and CDR2 YSLEER come from the germline V gene. This CDR3 comprises 18 residues. Trimming took off 0 bases at V and 4 bases at J, with 19 bases between the two ends. CDR3 residues: CASSQDHGGGTLYNEQFF. The CDR3 region has the DNA TGCGCCAGCAGCCAAGATCACGGGGGCGGGACTTTATACAATGAGCAGTTCTTC.

The rearrangement uses TRBV4-1 and TRBJ2-3; no clear D gene. Deletions cut 1 base from V and 0 bases from J, with 8 bases between. The germline V gene has CDR1 MGHRA and CDR2 YSYEKL. This CDR3 has 15 residues. The CDR3 loop is CASSQVLASTDTQYF. DNA of the CDR3: TGCGCCAGCAGCCAAGTCCTGGCTAGCACAGATACGCAGTATTTT.

The CDR3 loop is CASSLGLAGIGGEQFF. CDR3 DNA: TGTGCCAGCAGCTTGGGACTAGCGGGGATCGGGGGGGAGCAGTTCTTC. V is TRBV5-4 and J is TRBJ2-1, with 11 positions matching TRBD2. The junction had 9 bases not matched to a gene; V was cut back by 0 bases and J by 10 bases. CDR3 length: 16 residues. The V gene's germline CDR1 is SGHNT and CDR2 YYREEE (reference sequence).

The DNA for the CDR3 is TGTGCCAGCAGTCGACAGGATCCGGATCAGCCCCAGCATTTT. This translates into CASSRQDPDQPQHF. The V gene is TRBV28, the J gene TRBJ1-5; maybe TRBD1 (6 bases). Germline V CDR1 and CDR2: MDHEN, SYDVKM. CDR3 length: 14 residues. V was clipped by 5 bases and J by 5 bases, with 13 bases between them.

The chain recombines TRBV4-3 with TRBJ2-3, with TRBD1 matching 7 bases. The J segment lost 4 bases and the V segment lost 0 bases, leaving 4 bases of the junction unmatched. CDR3 size: 15 residues. Germline CDR1 LGHNA, CDR2 YSLEER. CDR3: CASSQEDRSSDTQYF. CDR3 DNA sequence: TGCGCCAGCAGCCAAGAGGACAGGTCATCAGATACGCAGTATTTT.

This rearrangement joins TRBV4-1 to TRBJ1-1; D is unclear. CDR1 and CDR2 (germline): MGHRA, YSYEKL. The CDR3 consists of 15 residues. V was shortened by 4 bases and J by 2 bases, with 14 bases between the two germline ends. CDR3 nucleotides: TGCGCCAGCAGCCCTGTCGACAACCTAAACACTGAAGCTTTCTTT. It encodes CASSPVDNLNTEAFF.

The V call is TRBV6-5, the J call TRBJ2-7; the D call may be TRBD1 or TRBD2 (6 bases each). This CDR3 comprises 14 residues. In germline, CDR1 is MNHEY, CDR2 SVGAGI. V was cut by 6 bases and J by 4 bases, with 16 bases left in between. The CDR3 bases are TGTGCCAGCAGCGGGGGTGGGGGGCAGTACGAGCAGTACTTC. Translated, it gives CASSGGGGQYEQYF.